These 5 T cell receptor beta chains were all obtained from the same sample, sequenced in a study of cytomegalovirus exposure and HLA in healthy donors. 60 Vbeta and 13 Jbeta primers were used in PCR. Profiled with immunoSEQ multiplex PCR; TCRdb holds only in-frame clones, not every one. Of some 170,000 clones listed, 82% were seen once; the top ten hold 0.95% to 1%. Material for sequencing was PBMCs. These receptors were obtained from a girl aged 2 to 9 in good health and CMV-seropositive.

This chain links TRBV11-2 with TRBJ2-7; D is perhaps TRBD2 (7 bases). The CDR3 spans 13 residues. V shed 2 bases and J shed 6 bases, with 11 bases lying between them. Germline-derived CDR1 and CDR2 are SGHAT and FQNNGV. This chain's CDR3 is CASSLTGRGEQYF. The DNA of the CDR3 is TGTGCCAGCAGCTTAACAGGGAGGGGCGAGCAGTACTTC. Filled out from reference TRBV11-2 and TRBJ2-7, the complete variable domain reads EAGVAQSPRYKIIEKRQSVAFWCNPISGHATLYWYQQILGQGPKLLIQFQNNGVVDDSQLPKDRFSAERLKGVDSTLKIQPAKLEDSAVYLCASSLTGRGEQYFGPGTRLTVT.

CDR3 in DNA: TGCAGCGTTGACGGAATCGGAATGGGCTCATACTATGGCTACACCTTC. Protein product: CSVDGIGMGSYYGYTF. The chain joins TRBV29-1 to TRBJ1-2; D gene ambiguous. The CDR3 spans 16 residues. V lost 3 bases to trimming and J lost 3 bases, with 20 bases between them. Germline CDR1 is SQVTM and CDR2 is ANQGSEA.

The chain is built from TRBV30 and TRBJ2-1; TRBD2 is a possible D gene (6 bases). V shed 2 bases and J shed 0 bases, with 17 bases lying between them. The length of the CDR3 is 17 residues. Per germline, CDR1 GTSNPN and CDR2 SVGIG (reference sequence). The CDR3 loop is CAWSPGGSGASYNEQFF. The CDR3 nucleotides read TGTGCCTGGAGTCCCGGGGGTAGCGGAGCCTCCTACAATGAGCAGTTCTTC.

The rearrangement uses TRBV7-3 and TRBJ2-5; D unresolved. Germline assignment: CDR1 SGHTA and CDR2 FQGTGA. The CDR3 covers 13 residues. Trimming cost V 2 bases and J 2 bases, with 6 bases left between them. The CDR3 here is CASSLGVQETQYF. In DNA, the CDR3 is TGTGCCAGCAGCTTAGGAGTTCAAGAGACCCAGTACTTC.

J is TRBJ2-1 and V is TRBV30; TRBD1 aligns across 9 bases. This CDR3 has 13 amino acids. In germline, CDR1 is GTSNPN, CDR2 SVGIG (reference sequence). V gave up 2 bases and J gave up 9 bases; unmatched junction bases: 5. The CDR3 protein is CAWSSGQGGEQFF. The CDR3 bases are TGTGCCTGGAGTTCGGGACAGGGTGGTGAGCAGTTCTTC.